The entry below describes one T cell receptor beta chain. The CDR3 covers 12 residues. J gave up 4 bases and V 7 bases, and 3 bases lay outside the gene matches. Some clones are missing from TCRdb's copy, which holds only in-frame ones; the method was immunoSEQ multiplex PCR. The sample shows about 190,000 clones, about 89% of them seen only once. This specimen belongs to a study of control samples from healthy donors and cancer patients. Material: blood. J is TRBJ1-2 and V is TRBV12-3 or TRBV12-4; 7 bases map to TRBD1. This TCR was recovered from a man aged 25 to 40 in good health. CDR3 DNA: TGTGCCAGCACAGGGGGTACCTATGGCTACACCTTC. It specifies CASTGGTYGYTF.